This TCR beta chain came from a study of blood T cell repertoires in COVID-19. Study-wide context: Whether acute or convalescent, the COVID-19 samples came from the United States, Italy and Spain. T cells, B-cell-depleted T cells, or PBMCs supplied cDNA or gDNA.

As processed by the authors: By means of reference gene primer amplification, nucleated cell counts were estimated. Data came from immunoSEQ multiplex PCR; TCRdb stores just in-frame clones and leaves some out. The D gene and trimming were derived from the DNA, and the V and J assignments and clone size from that table. The data contain tens of thousands of clones, around 85% of them singletons. The V gene end was trimmed by 1 base and the J gene end by 2 bases; junction bases not matched to a gene: 7. Germline CDR1 MGHRA, CDR2 YSYEKL. This CDR3 comprises 16 residues. Sequenced sample: peripheral blood. The clonotype originates from a man aged 45-60 years with active COVID-19. The V and J genes are TRBV4-1 and TRBJ1-2; 7 nucleotides align to TRBD1. The CDR3 spells CASSQVATGQNYGYTF. In DNA, the CDR3 is TGCGCCAGCAGCCAAGTAGCAACGGGACAGAACTATGGCTACACCTTC.